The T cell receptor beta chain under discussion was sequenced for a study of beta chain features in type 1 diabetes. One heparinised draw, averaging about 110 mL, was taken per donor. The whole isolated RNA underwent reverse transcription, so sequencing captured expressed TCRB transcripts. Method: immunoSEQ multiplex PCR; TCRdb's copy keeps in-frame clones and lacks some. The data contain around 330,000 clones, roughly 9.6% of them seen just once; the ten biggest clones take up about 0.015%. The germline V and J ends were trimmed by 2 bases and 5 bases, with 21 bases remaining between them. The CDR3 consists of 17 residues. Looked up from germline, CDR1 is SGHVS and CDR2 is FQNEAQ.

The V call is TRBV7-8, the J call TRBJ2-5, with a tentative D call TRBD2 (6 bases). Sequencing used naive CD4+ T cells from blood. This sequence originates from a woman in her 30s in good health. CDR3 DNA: TGTGCCAGCAGCTTATCCCGCCAATTACGGGCGGGGGAGACCCAGTACTTC. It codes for CASSLSRQLRAGETQYF.